Described below is a single T cell receptor (beta chain) sequence and its context. This entry is derived from a study of patients and donors after allogeneic stem cell transplantation. The CDR3 runs 13 residues. In germline, CDR1 is MNHEY, CDR2 SMNVEV (reference sequence). Trimming left V 6 bases short and J 0 bases short, with 9 bases between. TCRdb itself ran the RT-PCR reads through MiXCR, one entry per CDR3 protein. The sample includes 160,000 or so distinct CDR3 sequences, 24% of them seen just once. This chain uses TRBV27 with TRBJ2-7; D is tentatively TRBD1 or TRBD2 (5 bases each). Sequenced: blood, either unsorted or a sorted T cell fraction (not recorded which). The clonotype was recovered from a human donor who was either an allogeneic HSCT recipient or a stem cell or donor lymphocyte infusion donor (not recorded which). It is not recorded whose cells these are; they may come from a transplant donor. This CDR3 is CASRWDPSYEQYF. In DNA, the CDR3 is TGTGCCAGCAGATGGGACCCCTCCTACGAGCAGTACTTC.